This T cell receptor beta chain was obtained from a study of shared clonotypes between healthy human individuals. The study's findings and limits: Non-shared clonotypes displayed generation probabilities falling below those of clonotypes present in all four donors.

The CDR3 contains 12 residues. V lost 8 bases and J 2 bases, leaving 9 bases between the germline ends. Germline V gives CDR1 SGHDN, CDR2 FVKESK. Naive CD8 cells lacked CD45RO, underwent positive selection for CCR7 and left out terminally differentiated effector memory CD45RA+ cells. The method was immunoSEQ multiplex PCR; TCRdb's version includes in-frame clones alone and lacks a portion of them. This sample carries roughly 2,000,000 clones, approximately 92% of them seen once, and the ten largest clones take around 1.8%. This clone was seen a few times. Its antigen is not known. This receptor was obtained from a man younger than 35 in good health. Some clones in this sample may be carry-over from other donors' samples. The chain combines TRBV14 with TRBJ1-2, with D tentatively TRBD1 (5 bases). Material: naive CD8+ T cells from PBMCs. This CDR3 reads CASAEGNYGYTF. The CDR3 nucleotides are TGTGCCAGCGCCGAGGGGAACTATGGCTACACCTTC.